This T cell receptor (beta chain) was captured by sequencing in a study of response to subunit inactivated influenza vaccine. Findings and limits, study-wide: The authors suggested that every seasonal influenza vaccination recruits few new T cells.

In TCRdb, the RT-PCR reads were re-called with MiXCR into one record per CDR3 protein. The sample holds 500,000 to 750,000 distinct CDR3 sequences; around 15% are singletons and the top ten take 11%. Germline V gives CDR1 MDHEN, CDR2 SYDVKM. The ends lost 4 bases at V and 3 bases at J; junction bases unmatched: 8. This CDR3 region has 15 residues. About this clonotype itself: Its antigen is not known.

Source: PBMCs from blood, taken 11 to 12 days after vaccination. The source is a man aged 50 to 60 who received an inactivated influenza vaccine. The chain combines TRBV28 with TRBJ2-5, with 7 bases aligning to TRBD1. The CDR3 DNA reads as TGTGCCAGCAGTTGGTACCGACAGGGAGAAGAGACCCAGTACTTC. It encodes CASSWYRQGEETQYF.